This passage covers 19 T cell receptor beta chains from one sample sequenced in a study of molecular identifiers for immune sequencing clone quantification (dated by TCRdb to 2016 to 2019). Library preparation was by PCR. Sequenced using an Illumina HiSeq 4000. TCRdb reprocessed the public reads (quality trimming at Q25 with fastp, clone calling with MiXCR) and kept in-frame beta chains. Rows with a matching CDR3 protein are joined into one entry that keeps the most common DNA and genes. The sample table contains about 640,000 distinct CDR3 sequences; only one count was recorded for about 20% of them. Of the sample, about 0.9% falls within the top ten clones. The specimen was naive CD8+ T cells from blood, with Jurkat cell RNA spiked in. The cell subset or site label, read with the paper, signifies: FACS-sorted CD8+CD4-CCR7+CD45RA+ naive T cells. All receptors come from a human donor in good health. Some libraries in this study had Jurkat cell RNA spiked in.

The rearrangement joins TRBV6-5 to TRBJ2-7; 10 bases are a match to TRBD1. The CDR3 is made up of 17 amino acids. The germline V gene has CDR1 MNHEY and CDR2 SVGAGI. The ends lost 4 bases at V and 5 bases at J; junction bases unmatched: 14. CDR3 sequence (DNA): TGTGCCAGCAGTTCCTCACCCCCGGGACAGGGGTACCACGAGCAGTACTTC. It yields the protein CASSSSPPGQGYHEQYF.

The sample holds many counts of this clonotype. The V and J genes are TRBV9 and TRBJ2-3; D perhaps matches TRBD2 (6 bases). The CDR3 contains 16 residues. The V end was cut by 6 bases, the J end by 5 bases, with 22 bases between. Germline V gene data show CDR1 as SGDLS and CDR2 as YYNGEE. Here the CDR3 reads CASNIELWGGGDTQYF. Here the CDR3 DNA reads TGTGCCAGCAACATAGAATTATGGGGAGGAGGAGATACGCAGTATTTT.

Concerning this clonotype: A much larger clone sits a single nucleotide away, making a read error possible. The rearrangement joins TRBV7-9 to TRBJ2-5; TRBD1 agrees at 8 bases. The germline CDR1 and CDR2 sequences are SEHNR and FQNEAQ (reference sequence). CDR3 size: 15 residues. Unmatched junction bases numbered 10, after V lost 8 bases and J lost 2 bases. CDR3: CASGSDRDLQETQYF. The DNA of the CDR3 is TGTGCCAGCGGCTCGGACAGGGACCTTCAAGAGACCCAGTACTTC.

As DNA, the CDR3 is TGTGCCAGCAACCAAGGGACTAGCGGGAGTGCCGGGGAGCTGTTTTTT. Translation: CASNQGTSGSAGELFF. This sequence joins TRBV11-2 and TRBJ2-2, with 14 bases aligning to TRBD2. Germline values: CDR1 SGHAT, CDR2 FQNNGV. Germline trimming cut 7 bases from V and 6 bases from J; bases unmatched to any gene: 7. The CDR3 spans 16 residues.

The chain recombines TRBV7-9 with TRBJ2-5; the D gene is possibly TRBD1 (6 bases). The CDR3 length is 16 residues. The ends were cut back, 5 bases at V and 3 bases at J, with 19 bases in the middle. Per germline, CDR1 SEHNR and CDR2 FQNEAQ (reference sequence). Here the CDR3 reads CASSDRWSPPEETQYF. The DNA of the CDR3 is TGTGCCAGCAGCGACAGGTGGTCACCCCCCGAAGAGACCCAGTACTTC. The full variable domain, in which reference TRBV7-9 and TRBJ2-5 provide the parts outside the CDR3, is DTGVSQNPRHKITKRGQNVTFRCDPISEHNRLYWYRQTLGQGPEFLTYFQNEAQLEKSRLLSDRFSAERPKGSFSTLEIQRTEQGDSAMYLCASSDRWSPPEETQYFGPGTRLLVL.

The chain combines TRBV3-1 with TRBJ2-1; D may be TRBD2 (5 bases). V was pared by 0 bases and J by 5 bases, with 17 bases between. This CDR3 is built from 17 residues. Germline loops: CDR1 LGHDT, CDR2 YNNKEL (reference sequence). This CDR3 reads CASSQDLASSYNNEQFF. In DNA form, the CDR3 reads TGTGCCAGCAGCCAAGATCTCGCTAGCTCCTACAACAATGAGCAGTTCTTC.

This clonotype was seen ten or more times. The chain uses TRBV7-9 and TRBJ1-5; D uncertain. Germline CDR1 reads SEHNR; CDR2 reads FQNEAQ (reference sequence). There are 17 residues in the CDR3. The V gene lost 1 base and the J gene lost 0 bases, with 13 bases spanning the gap. CDR3 bases: TGTGCCAGCAGCTTAGGGGAGGATTCCTATAGCAATCAGCCCCAGCATTTT. Translated, it gives CASSLGEDSYSNQPQHF.

Comment on this clonotype: A read error may explain this, as a much larger clone is one base away. This CDR3 is CAWSVRTGAKTIQYF. CDR3 DNA: TGTGCCTGGAGTGTAAGGACAGGGGCCAAAACCATTCAGTACTTC. The chain combines TRBV30 with TRBJ2-4, with 9 positions matching TRBD1. Germline V gene sequence: CDR1 GTSNPN, CDR2 SVGIG (reference sequence). This CDR3 is built from 15 residues.

This clonotype was seen a handful of times. The chain has TRBV24-1 and TRBJ2-7, with 9 bases lining up with TRBD1. The CDR3 sequence is 15 residues long. Germline assignment: CDR1 KGHDR and CDR2 SFDVKD. V shed 7 bases, J shed 2 bases, and the junction held 8 bases outside the gene matches. The CDR3 DNA reads TGTGCCACCAGCCACGGGGGACAGGGTGCCTACGAGCAGTACTTC. Its translation: CATSHGGQGAYEQYF.

The table lists this clonotype with many counts. The chain links TRBV27 to TRBJ2-3; the D gene is possibly TRBD2 (5 bases). From germline, CDR1 is MNHEY and CDR2 SMNVEV (reference sequence). V was cut by 8 bases and J by 3 bases, with 18 bases left in between. The CDR3 is 15 residues long. Here the CDR3 DNA reads TGTGCCAGCTCCGACGGCGCTAGCCTAACAGATACGCAGTATTTT. It specifies CASSDGASLTDTQYF.

About this clonotype itself: A read error is possible here, since a much larger clone lies one base away. The rearrangement joins TRBV2 to TRBJ2-2; TRBD2 is a possible D gene (6 bases). CDR1 SNHLY and CDR2 FYNNEI come from the germline V gene. This CDR3 spans 12 amino acids. The CDR3, as DNA: TGTGCCAGCTCGGGGGTCACCGAGGAGCTGTTTTTT. Translating it yields CASSGVTEELFF.

This clonotype was picked up many times. The chain recombines TRBV20-1 with TRBJ2-7, with D tentatively TRBD1 (5 bases). Trimming took off 2 bases at V and 6 bases at J, with 8 bases between the two ends. Germline lookup yields CDR1 DFQATT and CDR2 SNEGSKA (reference sequence). The CDR3 spans 11 residues. Written as DNA, the CDR3 is TGCAGTGCTAGACTCCAGGGCGAGCAGTACTTC. It codes for CSARLQGEQYF.

V is TRBV6-5 and J is TRBJ1-2; D gene ambiguous. The V gene lost 6 bases and the J gene lost 4 bases, with 15 bases spanning the gap. Germline CDR1 MNHEY, CDR2 SVGAGI. This CDR3 has 14 amino acids. DNA of the CDR3: TGTGCCAGCAGACCCACCTCATCGGCCTATGGCTACACCTTC. Residues: CASRPTSSAYGYTF.

This clonotype was seen many times. The rearrangement uses TRBV29-1 and TRBJ2-7; 8 nucleotides match TRBD2. Trimming removed 5 bases from V and 3 bases from J; junction bases left unmatched: 6. Germline CDR1 SQVTM, CDR2 ANQGSEA. This CDR3 comprises 13 residues. In DNA, the CDR3 is TGCAGCGTTAGCCCGGGACTAGACTACGAGCAGTACTTC. Translated: CSVSPGLDYEQYF.

This clonotype has ten or more counts. The gene calls are TRBV7-9 and TRBJ1-4; D is ambiguous. V was clipped by 5 bases and J by 0 bases, with 10 bases between them. The CDR3 loop spans 15 amino acids. CDR1 SEHNR and CDR2 FQNEAQ come from the germline V gene (reference sequence). Here the CDR3 DNA reads TGTGCCAGCAGCACGAACCCTGCAACTAATGAAAAACTGTTTTTT. It specifies CASSTNPATNEKLFF.

This chain links TRBV12-3 or TRBV12-4 with TRBJ2-5; the D is unclear. The V end lost 7 bases, the J end lost 5 bases, and 14 bases lay between the germline ends. There are 13 residues in the CDR3. The CDR3 DNA sequence: TGTGCCAGCAAGAGCGACTCCGGGGAGACCCAGTACTTC. As protein: CASKSDSGETQYF.

Remarks on this clonotype: Its ends do not fully match the called genes, so a read error is possible. V gene TRBV20-1 combines with J gene TRBJ2-1, with 7 positions matching TRBD1. The CDR3 has 13 residues. Germline CDR1 and CDR2: DFQATT and SNEGSKA (reference sequence). The CDR3 DNA reads as TGCAGTGCTGAGGACAGGACGCACAATGAGCAGTCCTTC. It is translated as CSAEDRTHNEQSF.

This clonotype was observed many times. The V call is TRBV5-4, the J call TRBJ1-5, with D uncertain. V shed 7 bases and J shed 0 bases, with 11 bases lying between them. Germline V gives CDR1 SGHNT, CDR2 YYREEE (reference sequence). The CDR3 runs to 14 residues. The CDR3, as DNA: TGTGCCAGCGGATCTTTAGGTAGCAATCAGCCCCAGCATTTT. This encodes CASGSLGSNQPQHF.

This clonotype has ten or more counts. V is TRBV9 and J is TRBJ2-3; 9 bases fit TRBD1. Losses at the gene ends were 0 bases for V and 4 bases for J; bases not matched to a gene: 6. Germline CDR1 is SGDLS and CDR2 is YYNGEE. There are 16 residues in the CDR3. Here the CDR3 DNA reads TGTGCCAGCAGCGTAGTCGGGACAGGGATCGCAGATACGCAGTATTTT. Translated: CASSVVGTGIADTQYF.